These 17 T cell receptor beta chains came from one sample sequenced in a study of tumor-infiltrating lymphocytes in localized non-small cell lung cancer. Generated by immunoSEQ multiplex PCR, the TCRdb table keeps only in-frame clones and is missing some. Found here are 11,000 to 15,000 clones, 82% of them singletons; the top ten hold roughly 19%. The material sequenced was lung tumor tissue. Receptor source: a human donor with non-small cell lung cancer.

The chain couples TRBV10-3 to TRBJ2-7; 8 bases match TRBD1. This CDR3 has 12 residues. The germline CDR1 and CDR2 sequences are ENHRY and SYGVKD. Trimming at V came to 5 bases and at J to 7 bases, leaving 4 bases not matched to a gene. The CDR3 here is CAISRQGMEQYF. CDR3 bases: TGTGCCATCAGTCGACAGGGGATGGAGCAGTACTTC.

The CDR3 nucleotides read TGTGCCAGCAGCTTTGGGACTAGCGGGGGGGCTCGGGAGACCCAGTACTTC. Translated: CASSFGTSGGARETQYF. The V call is TRBV7-2, the J call TRBJ2-5, with 16 bases lining up with TRBD2. This CDR3 is built from 17 residues. Trimming cost V 3 bases and J 5 bases; bases outside gene matches: 6. Germline V gene lookup returns CDR1 SGHTA and CDR2 FQGNSA.

The rearrangement links TRBV27 to TRBJ2-7; D possibly corresponds to TRBD2 (6 bases). The V gene's germline CDR1 is MNHEY and CDR2 SMNVEV (reference sequence). Trimming shortened V by 2 bases and J by 3 bases, and 11 bases separated the two germline ends. The CDR3 covers 14 residues. The CDR3, as DNA: TGTGCCAGCAGTTTAGGAGGGCTAAGCTACGAGCAGTACTTC. It translates to CASSLGGLSYEQYF.

The V gene is TRBV5-1, the J gene TRBJ2-2, with D uncertain. This CDR3 is 15 amino acids long. V lost 1 base, J lost 1 base, and 8 bases lay in between. Germline-derived CDR1 and CDR2 are SGHRS and YFSETQ. DNA for the CDR3: TGCGCCAGCAGCTTGCGTCCCGGGAACACCGGGGAGCTGTTTTTT. The encoded protein is CASSLRPGNTGELFF.

This clone was found once. V gene TRBV7-3 combines with J gene TRBJ2-1, with 11 bases identical to TRBD2. Germline CDR1 SGHTA, CDR2 FQGTGA. This CDR3 contains 15 residues. V was clipped by 1 base and J by 6 bases; unmatched bases: 2. The CDR3 loop is CASSLILAGVNEQFF. The CDR3 DNA reads TGTGCCAGCAGCTTAATACTAGCGGGAGTCAATGAGCAGTTCTTC.

V usage is TRBV2 and J usage is TRBJ2-6; either TRBD1 or TRBD2 may fit D (6 bases each). V lost 4 bases to trimming and J lost 4 bases, with 11 bases between them. Germline V gene sequence: CDR1 SNHLY, CDR2 FYNNEI. The CDR3 loop spans 15 amino acids. The CDR3, as DNA: TGTGCCAGCAGTGGCCCGGGGGCCGGGGCCAACGTCCTGACTTTC. Protein product: CASSGPGAGANVLTF.

The rearrangement joins TRBV11-2 to TRBJ1-6; TRBD1 is a possible D gene (5 bases). V was shortened by 5 bases and J by 1 base, with 12 bases between the two germline ends. This CDR3 spans 16 amino acids. Germline values: CDR1 SGHAT, CDR2 FQNNGV. Here the CDR3 reads CASSEDGGSYNSPLHF. DNA of the CDR3: TGTGCCAGCAGCGAAGACGGGGGATCCTATAATTCACCCCTCCACTTT.

This sequence joins TRBV2 and TRBJ2-3, with 7 positions matching TRBD2. The germline V gene encodes CDR1 SNHLY and CDR2 FYNNEI. This CDR3 is 15 amino acids long. The V segment lost 8 bases and the J segment 5 bases; nucleotides outside the gene matches: 13. The DNA for the CDR3 is TGTGCCAGCTCGATCCAATCTAGCGGAGGAGATACGCAGTATTTT. Translation gives CASSIQSSGGDTQYF.

The chain combines TRBV7-9 with TRBJ1-2; perhaps TRBD1 as D (6 bases). Deletions cut 4 bases from V and 4 bases from J, with 19 bases between. The germline CDR1 and CDR2 sequences are SEHNR and FQNEAQ (reference sequence). The CDR3 spans 16 residues. The CDR3 nucleotides are TGTGCCAGCAGCTCCCCCGAGGGGGAGGGTAGCTATGGCTACACCTTC. This gives the protein CASSSPEGEGSYGYTF.

This clone was observed a few times. This rearrangement joins TRBV5-4 to TRBJ1-2; 11 bases align to TRBD1. From germline, CDR1 is SGHNT and CDR2 YYREEE (reference sequence). With 3 bases clipped from V and 5 bases from J, the junction kept 6 bases outside the gene matches. This CDR3 is 15 amino acids long. Here the CDR3 DNA reads TGTGCCAGCAGCTCCCCGGGACAGGGGGGGTATGGCTACACCTTC. Protein product: CASSSPGQGGYGYTF.

CDR3: CASSSRDRDFNEQFF. As DNA, the CDR3 is TGTGCCAGCAGTTCTCGGGACAGGGATTTCAATGAGCAGTTCTTC. The chain links TRBV7-9 to TRBJ2-1, with 9 bases lining up with TRBD1. The CDR3 length is 15 residues. V lost 6 bases, J lost 6 bases, and 9 bases stayed unmatched. Germline CDR1 is SEHNR and CDR2 is FQNEAQ (reference sequence). Full variable domain (remainder filled in from reference TRBV7-9 and TRBJ2-1): DTGVSQNPRHKITKRGQNVTFRCDPISEHNRLYWYRQTLGQGPEFLTYFQNEAQLEKSRLLSDRFSAERPKGSFSTLEIQRTEQGDSAMYLCASSSRDRDFNEQFFGPGTRLTVL.

V is TRBV2 and J is TRBJ1-1, with a weak D call TRBD1 (5 bases). This CDR3 comprises 13 residues. Trimming removed 6 bases from V and 1 base from J, with 9 bases in between. The germline V gene has CDR1 SNHLY and CDR2 FYNNEI. CDR3 protein: CASSRGENTEAFF. DNA of the CDR3: TGTGCCAGCAGCCGGGGCGAGAACACTGAAGCTTTCTTT.

The chain uses TRBV18 and TRBJ1-1; TRBD1 matches at 12 bases. Germline-derived CDR1 and CDR2 are KGHSH and LQKENI. V dropped 5 bases and J dropped 7; count of bases not matched to a gene: 8. There are 15 residues in the CDR3. Written as DNA, the CDR3 is TGTGCCAGCTCAGCCGGGACAGGGGGCGCGAATGAAGCTTTCTTT. Its protein product is CASSAGTGGANEAFF.

V usage is TRBV29-1 and J usage is TRBJ1-1; D unclear. V gave up 5 bases and J gave up 3 bases, with 4 bases separating them. CDR1 and CDR2 from the germline V gene are SQVTM and ANQGSEA. The CDR3 has 10 residues. DNA for the CDR3: TGCAGCGTTTATTACACTGAAGCTTTCTTT. It yields the protein CSVYYTEAFF.

The chain joins TRBV30 to TRBJ1-4, with 10 positions matching TRBD1. CDR1 and CDR2 (germline): GTSNPN, SVGIG (reference sequence). The CDR3 runs to 14 residues. Trimming at V came to 6 bases and at J to 7 bases, leaving 8 bases not matched to a gene. CDR3 protein: CACPLGTGAEKLFF. In nucleotides, the CDR3 is TGTGCCTGCCCCCTTGGGACAGGGGCTGAAAAACTGTTTTTT.

The chain recombines TRBV2 with TRBJ2-2; D might be TRBD2 (6 bases). The CDR3 is 14 residues long. CDR1 and CDR2 (germline): SNHLY, FYNNEI. V dropped 11 bases and J dropped 3 bases, with 16 bases sitting between them. The CDR3: CAGSLGLHTGELFF. The CDR3 nucleotides are TGTGCCGGGAGCTTGGGACTCCACACCGGGGAGCTGTTTTTT. Full variable domain (rest looked up from reference TRBV2 and TRBJ2-2): EPEVTQTPSHQVTQMGQEVILRCVPISNHLYFYWYRQILGQKVEFLVSFYNNEISEKSEIFDDQFSVERPDGSNFTLKIRSTKLEDSAMYFCAGSLGLHTGELFFGEGSRLTVL.

The chain couples TRBV27 to TRBJ1-2, with D uncertain. This CDR3 is 13 amino acids long. V lost 3 bases, J lost 7 bases, and 12 bases lay in between. Germline assignment: CDR1 MNHEY and CDR2 SMNVEV (reference sequence). The CDR3 coding sequence is TGTGCCAGCAGTTTCCAATACGGGTTTGGCTACACCTTC. This codes for CASSFQYGFGYTF.